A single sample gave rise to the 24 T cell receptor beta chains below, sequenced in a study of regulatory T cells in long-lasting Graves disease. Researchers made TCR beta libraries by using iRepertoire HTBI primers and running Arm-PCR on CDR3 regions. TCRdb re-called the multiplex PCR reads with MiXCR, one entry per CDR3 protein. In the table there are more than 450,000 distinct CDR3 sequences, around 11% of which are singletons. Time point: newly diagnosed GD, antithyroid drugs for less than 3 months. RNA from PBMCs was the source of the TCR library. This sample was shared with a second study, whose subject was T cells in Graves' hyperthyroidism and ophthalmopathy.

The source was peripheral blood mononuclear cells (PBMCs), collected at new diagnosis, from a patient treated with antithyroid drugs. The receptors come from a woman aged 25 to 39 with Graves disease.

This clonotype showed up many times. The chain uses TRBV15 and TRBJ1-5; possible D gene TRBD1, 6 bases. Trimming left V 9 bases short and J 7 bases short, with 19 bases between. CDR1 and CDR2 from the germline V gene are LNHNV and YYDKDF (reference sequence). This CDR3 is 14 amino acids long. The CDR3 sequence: CATSNIQGIQPQHF. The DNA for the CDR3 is TGTGCCACTTCCAACATACAGGGTATCCAGCCCCAGCATTTT. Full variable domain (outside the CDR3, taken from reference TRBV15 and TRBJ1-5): DAMVIQNPRYQVTQFGKPVTLSCSQTLNHNVMYWYQQKSSQAPKLLFHYYDKDFNNEADTPDNFQSRRPNTSFCFLDIRSPGLGDTAMYLCATSNIQGIQPQHFGDGTRLSIL.

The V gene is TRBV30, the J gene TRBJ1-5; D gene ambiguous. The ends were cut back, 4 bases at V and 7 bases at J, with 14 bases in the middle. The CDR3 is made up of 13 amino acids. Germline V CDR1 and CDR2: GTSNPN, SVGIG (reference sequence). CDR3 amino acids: CAWTHAHGQPQHF. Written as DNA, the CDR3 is TGTGCCTGGACCCATGCACACGGGCAGCCCCAGCATTTT.

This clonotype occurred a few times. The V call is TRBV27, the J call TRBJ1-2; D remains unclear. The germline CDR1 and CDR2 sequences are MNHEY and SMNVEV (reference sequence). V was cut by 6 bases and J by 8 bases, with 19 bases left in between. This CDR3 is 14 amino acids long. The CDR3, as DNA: TGTGCCAGCAGCCCCGCAGGTTCCCCTGGGGGCTACACCTTC. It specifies CASSPAGSPGGYTF.

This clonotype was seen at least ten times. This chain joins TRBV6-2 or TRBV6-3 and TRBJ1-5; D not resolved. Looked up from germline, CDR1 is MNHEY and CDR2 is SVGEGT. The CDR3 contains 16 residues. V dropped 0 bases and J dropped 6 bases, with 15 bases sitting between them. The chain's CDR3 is CASSYSSKGYPQPQHF. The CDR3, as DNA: TGTGCCAGCAGTTACTCGAGTAAGGGTTACCCTCAGCCCCAGCATTTT.

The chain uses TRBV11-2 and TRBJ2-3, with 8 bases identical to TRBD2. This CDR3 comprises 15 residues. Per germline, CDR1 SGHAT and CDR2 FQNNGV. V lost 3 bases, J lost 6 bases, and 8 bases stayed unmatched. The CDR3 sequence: CASSFREGRLDTQYF. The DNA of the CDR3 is TGTGCCAGCAGCTTCCGGGAGGGACGGCTCGATACGCAGTATTTT.

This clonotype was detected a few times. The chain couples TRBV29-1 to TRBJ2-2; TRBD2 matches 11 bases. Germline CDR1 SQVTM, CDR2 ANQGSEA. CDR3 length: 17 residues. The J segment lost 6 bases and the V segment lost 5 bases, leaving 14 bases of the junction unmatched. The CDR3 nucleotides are TGCAGCGTTACCGGGACTAGCGGAAATATCCGTCCCGGGGAGCTGTTTTTT. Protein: CSVTGTSGNIRPGELFF.

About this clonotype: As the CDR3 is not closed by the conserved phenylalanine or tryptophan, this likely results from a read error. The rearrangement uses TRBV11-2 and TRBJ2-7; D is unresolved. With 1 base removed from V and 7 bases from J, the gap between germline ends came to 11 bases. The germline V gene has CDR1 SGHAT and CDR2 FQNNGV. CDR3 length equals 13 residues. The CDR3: CASSLVGSLEQYL. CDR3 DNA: TGTGCCAGCAGCTTAGTTGGCAGCCTGGAGCAGTACTTG.

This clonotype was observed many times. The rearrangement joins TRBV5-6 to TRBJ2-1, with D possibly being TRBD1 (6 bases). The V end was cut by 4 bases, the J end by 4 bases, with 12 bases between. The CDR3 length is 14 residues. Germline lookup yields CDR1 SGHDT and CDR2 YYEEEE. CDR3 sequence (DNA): TGTGCCAGCAGCCAAGGGGGTCGATACAATGAGCAGTTCTTC. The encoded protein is CASSQGGRYNEQFF.

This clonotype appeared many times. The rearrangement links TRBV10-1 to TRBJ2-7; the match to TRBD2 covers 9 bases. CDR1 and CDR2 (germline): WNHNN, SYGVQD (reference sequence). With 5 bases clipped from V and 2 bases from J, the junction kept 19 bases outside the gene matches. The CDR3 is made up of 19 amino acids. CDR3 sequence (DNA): TGCGCCAGCAGTCCCGGGAAGCGGGAGGCCCGCTTGGCCCCCTACGAGCAGTACTTC. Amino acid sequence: CASSPGKREARLAPYEQYF.

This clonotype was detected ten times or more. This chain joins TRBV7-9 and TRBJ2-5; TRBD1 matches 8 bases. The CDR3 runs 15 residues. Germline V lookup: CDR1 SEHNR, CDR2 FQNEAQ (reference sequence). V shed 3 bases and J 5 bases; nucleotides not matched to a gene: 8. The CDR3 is CASSLPTGAWETQYF. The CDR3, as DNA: TGTGCCAGCAGCTTGCCGACAGGGGCTTGGGAGACCCAGTACTTC.

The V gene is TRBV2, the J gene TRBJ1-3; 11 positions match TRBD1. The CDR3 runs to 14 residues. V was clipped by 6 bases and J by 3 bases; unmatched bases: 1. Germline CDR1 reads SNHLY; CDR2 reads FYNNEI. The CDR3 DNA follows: TGTGCCAGCAGGGGGACAGGGGGTGGAAACACCATATATTTT. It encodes CASRGTGGGNTIYF. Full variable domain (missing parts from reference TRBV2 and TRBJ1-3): EPEVTQTPSHQVTQMGQEVILRCVPISNHLYFYWYRQILGQKVEFLVSFYNNEISEKSEIFDDQFSVERPDGSNFTLKIRSTKLEDSAMYFCASRGTGGGNTIYFGEGSWLTVV.

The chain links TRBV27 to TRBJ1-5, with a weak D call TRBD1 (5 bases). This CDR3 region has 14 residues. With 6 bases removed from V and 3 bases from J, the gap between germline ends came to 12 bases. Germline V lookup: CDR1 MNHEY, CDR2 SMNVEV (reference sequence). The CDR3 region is CASSYDRDNQPQHF. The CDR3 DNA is TGTGCCAGCAGCTATGACAGAGACAATCAGCCCCAGCATTTT.

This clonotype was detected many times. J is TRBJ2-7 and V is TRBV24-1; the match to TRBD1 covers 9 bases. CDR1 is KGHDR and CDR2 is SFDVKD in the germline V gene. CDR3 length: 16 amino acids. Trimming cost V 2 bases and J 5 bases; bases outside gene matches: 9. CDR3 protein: CATSDSQGAYLNEQYF. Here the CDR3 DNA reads TGTGCCACCAGTGATTCACAGGGGGCGTACCTCAACGAGCAGTACTTC.

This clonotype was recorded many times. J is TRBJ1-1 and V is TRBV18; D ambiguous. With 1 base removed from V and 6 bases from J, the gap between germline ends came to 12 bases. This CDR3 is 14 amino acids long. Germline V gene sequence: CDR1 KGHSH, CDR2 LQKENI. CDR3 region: CASSPRGKGSEAFF. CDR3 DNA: TGTGCCAGCTCACCACGGGGTAAAGGGTCTGAAGCTTTCTTT.

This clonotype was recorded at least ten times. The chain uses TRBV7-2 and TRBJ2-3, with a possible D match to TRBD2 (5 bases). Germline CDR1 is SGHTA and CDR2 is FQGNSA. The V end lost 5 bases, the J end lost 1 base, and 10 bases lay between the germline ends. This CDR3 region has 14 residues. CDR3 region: CASSIIGGTDTQYF. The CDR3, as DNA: TGTGCCAGCAGCATCATCGGGGGCACAGATACGCAGTATTTT. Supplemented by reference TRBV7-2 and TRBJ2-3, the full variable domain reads GAGVSQSPSNKVTEKGKDVELRCDPISGHTALYWYRQSLGQGLEFLIYFQGNSAPDKSGLPSDRFSAERTGGSVSTLTIQRTQQEDSAVYLCASSIIGGTDTQYFGPGTRLTVL.

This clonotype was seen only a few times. The CDR3 nucleotides read TGTGCCAGCAGCTTTCGGGACAGCAAGGGAGGTAAAGCTTTCTTT. Encoded protein: CASSFRDSKGGKAFF. This chain uses TRBV3-1 with TRBJ1-1; 7 bases fit TRBD1. V shed 5 bases, J shed 9 bases, and the junction held 15 bases outside the gene matches. Germline CDR1 is LGHDT and CDR2 is YNNKEL (reference sequence). This CDR3 region has 15 residues. Based on the CDR3 plus reference TRBV3-1 and TRBJ1-1, the full variable domain is DTAVSQTPKYLVTQMGNDKSIKCEQNLGHDTMYWYKQDSKKFLKIMFSYNNKELIINETVPNRFSPKSPDKAHLNLHINSLELGDSAVYFCASSFRDSKGGKAFFGQGTRLTVV.

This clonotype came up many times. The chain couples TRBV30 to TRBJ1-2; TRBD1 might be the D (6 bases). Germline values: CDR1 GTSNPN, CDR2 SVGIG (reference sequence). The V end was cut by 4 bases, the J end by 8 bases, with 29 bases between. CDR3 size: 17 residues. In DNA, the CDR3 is TGTGCCTGGACCAACCCGGTGGCAGGGGAACCTAGGAGGGGCTACACCTTC. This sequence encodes CAWTNPVAGEPRRGYTF.

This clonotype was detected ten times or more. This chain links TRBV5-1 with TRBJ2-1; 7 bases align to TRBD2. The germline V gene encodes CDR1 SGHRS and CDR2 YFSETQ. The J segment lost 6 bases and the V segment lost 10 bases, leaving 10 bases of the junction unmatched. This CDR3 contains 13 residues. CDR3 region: CASSGLGSNEQFF. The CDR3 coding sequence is TGCGCCTCCTCAGGACTAGGATCCAATGAGCAGTTCTTC.

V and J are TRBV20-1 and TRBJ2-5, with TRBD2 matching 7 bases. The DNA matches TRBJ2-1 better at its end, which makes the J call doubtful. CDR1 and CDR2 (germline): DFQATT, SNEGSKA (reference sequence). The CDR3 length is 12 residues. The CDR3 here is CSARGLPNEQFF. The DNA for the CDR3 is TGCAGTGCTAGGGGACTACCCAATGAGCAGTTCTTC.

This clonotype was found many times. The CDR3 is CASSYFRVEQFF. CDR3 in DNA: TGTGCCAGCAGTTATTTTAGGGTTGAGCAGTTCTTC. This rearrangement joins TRBV6-2 or TRBV6-3 to TRBJ2-1; D is unresolved. This CDR3 is 12 amino acids long. Per germline, CDR1 MNHEY and CDR2 SVGEGT. The V and J ends lost 3 bases and 9 bases respectively, with 9 bases between them.

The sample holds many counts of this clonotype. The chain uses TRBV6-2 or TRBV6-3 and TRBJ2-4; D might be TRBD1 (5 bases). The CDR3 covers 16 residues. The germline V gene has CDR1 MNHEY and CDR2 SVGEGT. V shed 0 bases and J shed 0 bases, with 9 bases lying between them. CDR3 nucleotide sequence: TGTGCCAGCAGTTACTCCGACAGCCTAGCCAAAAACATTCAGTACTTC. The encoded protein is CASSYSDSLAKNIQYF.

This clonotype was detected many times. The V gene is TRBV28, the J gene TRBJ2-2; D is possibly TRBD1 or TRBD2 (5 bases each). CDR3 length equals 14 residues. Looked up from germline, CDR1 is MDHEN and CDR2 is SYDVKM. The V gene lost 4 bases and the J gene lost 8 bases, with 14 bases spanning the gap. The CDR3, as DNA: TGTGCCAGCAGTTCGGGGACGGTTGGGGGGGAGCTGTTTTTT. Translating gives CASSSGTVGGELFF. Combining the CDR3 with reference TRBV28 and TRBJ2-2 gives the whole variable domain DVKVTQSSRYLVKRTGEKVFLECVQDMDHENMFWYRQDPGLGLRLIYFSYDVKMKEKGDIPEGYSVSREKKERFSLILESASTNQTSMYLCASSSGTVGGELFFGEGSRLTVL.

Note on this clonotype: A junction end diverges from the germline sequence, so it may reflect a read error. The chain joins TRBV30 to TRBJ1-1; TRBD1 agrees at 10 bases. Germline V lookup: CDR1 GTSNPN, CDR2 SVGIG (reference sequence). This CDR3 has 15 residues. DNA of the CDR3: TGTGCCCGGAGGACGGGACAGGGGATGAACACTGAAGCTTTCTTT. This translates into CARRTGQGMNTEAFF.

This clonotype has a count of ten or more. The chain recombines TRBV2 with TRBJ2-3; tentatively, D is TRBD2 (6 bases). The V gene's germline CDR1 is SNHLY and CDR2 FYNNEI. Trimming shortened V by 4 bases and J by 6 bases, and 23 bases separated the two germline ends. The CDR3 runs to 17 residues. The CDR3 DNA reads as TGTGCCAGCAGTGCGGGTCTAGCGAGCACCGACGGGGATACGCAGTATTTT. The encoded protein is CASSAGLASTDGDTQYF.